This T cell receptor (beta chain) was recovered during a study of cytomegalovirus exposure and HLA in healthy donors. Study as a whole: From donors who were HLA-typed, an early data release held 80 million to 95 million unique TCRs.

With 60 Vbeta and 13 Jbeta primers, the PCR was carried out. Clones were read by immunoSEQ multiplex PCR, and TCRdb kept only the in-frame ones, dropping some. The repertoire holds about 140,000 clones, with roughly three quarters as singletons. CDR3 length: 16 amino acids. Germline assignment: CDR1 SGHAT and CDR2 FQDESV (reference sequence). Trimming shortened V by 1 base and J by 0 bases, and 10 bases separated the two germline ends. Input material: PBMCs. This chain joins TRBV11-1 and TRBJ2-1; D is undetermined. The clonotype was recovered from a woman aged 40 to 50 in good health and CMV-seronegative. This chain's CDR3 is CASSLGATSSYNEQFF. Written as DNA, the CDR3 is TGTGCCAGCAGCTTAGGGGCGACGAGCTCCTACAATGAGCAGTTCTTC. Supplemented by reference TRBV11-1 and TRBJ2-1, the full variable domain reads EAEVAQSPRYKITEKSQAVAFWCDPISGHATLYWYRQILGQGPELLVQFQDESVVDDSQLPKDRFSAERLKGVDSTLKIQPAELGDSAMYLCASSLGATSSYNEQFFGPGTRLTVL.